The text below deals with one T cell receptor beta chain. The antigen it binds to is not known. Base qualities are not provided; no much larger clone lies one nucleotide away. These data originate in a study of T cell clones after liver transplantation (dated by TCRdb to the late 2010s). The study in broad terms: The samples were obtained from ITN030ST, a randomized trial that attempted immunosuppression withdrawal within 2 years after liver transplantation. Donor-reactive T cell clones were identified by TCRbeta sequencing after a pre-transplant mixed lymphocyte reaction and then tracked in post-transplant blood. Third party-reactive TCRbeta sequences from pre-transplant MLRs were also identified as an antigen-independent comparator for donor-reactive sequences. Three of the eight recipients were HCV-positive; the others were transplanted for non-autoimmune, non-viral indications. Subjects received no induction therapy and standard immunosuppression until randomization at 12-24 months post-transplant. Tolerance was defined as complete withdrawal of immunosuppression for at least one year without a rise in liver enzymes beyond twice the upper limit of normal. The studied cohort comprised 8 liver transplant recipients, 3 classified as tolerant and 5 as non-tolerant.

Using immunoSEQ, frozen genomic DNA was subjected to high-throughput TCRbeta CDR3 sequencing, a process that included PCR amplification, mapping, bias correction and internal controls. Under the source paper's analysis protocol: Productive rearrangements were kept, and unique TCRbeta sequences were defined by CDR3 nucleotide sequence plus V and J gene. For classification of a sequence as donor-reactive, at least 5-fold expansion in CFSE-low cells relative to unstimulated pre-transplant cells and a frequency of at least 0.01% were required. Minimum frequency thresholds were set for each subject on the basis of the unstimulated sample with the lowest template count, so that a detection power of at least 90% was ensured. Repertoire turnover was measured by Jensen-Shannon divergence between the top 1000 TCRbeta sequences post- and pre-transplant. Changes in detection of donor-reactive sequences were assessed with two-sided Fisher's exact tests. The source is immuneACCESS, and TCRdb retained only in-frame sequences with V and J called. Part of the clones is not carried over; for the studies checked, unresolved V genes explain less than half of this, and the remainder is unexplained. V and J calls and clone size follow that table, whereas D and trimming were derived from the DNA. The sample yields around 630 clones; approximately 50% were counted once. The ten largest clones capture 25% to 35% of the sample.

The study at large found these results: Because no allograft tissue specimens were available, donor-reactive T cells may have migrated into the graft instead of being deleted. In 5 of 8 subjects, circulating donor-reactive CD4 TCRbeta sequences decreased significantly after transplant, regardless of tolerance or HCV status. Because of small, heterogeneous patient numbers and non-standardized post-transplant time points, the conclusions were only preliminary. Low numbers of available donor cells limited the measurable donor-reactive repertoire in a couple of subjects. When repertoire turnover was taken into account, detection of donor-reactive sequences was significantly reduced in 7 of 8 subjects for CD4 and in 8 of 8 subjects for CD8. Donor-reactive sequences decreased more than third party-reactive sequences, which suggests partial antigen-specific deletion that was not related to withdrawal success.

Trimming leaves V shorter by 3 bases and J shorter by 4 bases, with the junction holding 4 bases beyond the gene matches. The CDR3 has 14 amino acids, counting the end cysteine and phenylalanine. Only the CDR3 portion is preserved as DNA: 42 bases, with reading frame beginning at the first base. CDR1 is given as MNHGY and CDR2 as SVAAGI, both from the germline V gene. To define alloreactive TCRbeta sequences, the proliferating CFSE-low cells from the MLR were sequenced. In the CFSE-MLRs, pre-transplant recipient cells were stimulated either by donor PBMCs, splenocytes or lymph node cells, or by third-party PBMCs. All 8 studied subjects were randomized to withdrawal of immunosuppression. The Qiagen DNeasy Blood and Tissue Kit was used for isolation of genomic DNA.

Sample: CD4+ T cells from cultured PBMCs. The clonotype was recovered from a human patient who received a liver transplant. After a transplant, some T cells may have been passed on by the graft donor. The rearrangement combines TRBV6-9 with TRBJ1-1; TRBD1 lines up with 8 middle nucleotides. CDR3 loop: CASSYRGQGTEAFF. The nucleotide sequence is given as TGTGCCAGCAGTTACCGAGGACAGGGCACTGAAGCTTTCTTT.